This record looks at one T cell receptor (beta chain) sequence and its context. Its antigen remains unidentified. Within one base of it there is no much larger clone, and no base qualities were kept. The trial excluded patients who had a history of autoimmune disease or were on systemic immunosuppression. Peripheral blood for TCR sequencing was collected from all dose cohorts at baseline, on cycle 4 day 1, and on cycle 7 day 1. Samples came from an open-label, multicenter, first-in-human phase I dose-escalation trial of ivuxolimab. Adults with locally advanced or metastatic head and neck squamous cell, hepatocellular, melanoma or renal cell carcinoma were enrolled in the trial. Before TCR sequencing, CD4+ T cells and CD8+ T cells from peripheral blood were sorted into separate populations. This sample was included in a study of OX40 agonist ivuxolimab in advanced cancers. As for the study more broadly: The costimulatory receptor OX40 (CD134) was targeted by ivuxolimab, a fully human IgG2 agonistic monoclonal antibody. Intravenous ivuxolimab was administered to patients every 2 weeks at six dose levels: 0.01, 0.1, 0.3, 1.5, 3 and 10 mg/kg. Of the 50 to 55 dose-escalation patients, hepatocellular carcinoma was present in 19, melanoma in around 15, renal cell carcinoma in 9 and head and neck cancer in 9. Three dose-escalation patients achieved partial responses, one with hepatocellular carcinoma and two with cutaneous melanoma. The dose-escalation cohort was around 83% male with a mean age of about 60 years, ranging from roughly 23 to 85. Prior anti-PD-1, anti-PD-L1 or anti-CTLA-4 therapy was permitted, and checkpoint inhibitors had been received by under 50% of dose-escalation patients. Peripheral TCRbeta sequencing aimed to test whether ivuxolimab altered TCR sequence diversity and caused clonal T-cell expansion. The monotherapy dose-escalation portion (N ≈ 52 patients) of the phase I ivuxolimab trial is reported in the paper. Beyond this particular receptor, the publication reports: On average, CD8+ T cells showed more expanded clones than CD4+ T cells after ivuxolimab. Low levels of normalized T-cell clonal expansion were also seen in some patients who did not respond. In the 0.1-3.0 mg/kg groups, partial responders were among the patients with the lowest normalized peripheral clonal expansion, particularly in CD8+ T cells. At doses of 0.1 to 3.0 mg/kg, clonal expansion of both CD4+ and CD8+ T cells in blood was seen between baseline and week 6. The antigen specificity of the clonally expanded peripheral T cells was not determined.

Genomic DNA was extracted from sorted cells for sequencing of the TCRbeta CDR3 region. The immunoSEQ Assay was used for sequencing of TCRbeta CDR3 regions. TCRdb carries this immuneACCESS record with in-frame sequences only. Its versions omit some clonotypes, under half of them owing to an unresolved V gene in the studies checked, with the rest unexplained. The sample table contains tens of thousands of clones; only one count was recorded for about nine tenths of them. Around 2.3% of the sample goes to the ten largest clones. CDR1 and CDR2 are drawn from the germline V gene: SGHNT, YENEEA. Spanning cysteine to phenylalanine, the CDR3 consists of 15 amino acids. The only DNA kept is the CDR3, 45 bases in frame from the first base. V loses 3 bases of germline sequence and J loses 2 bases, and the interval between the two ends is 11 bases.

The receptor was derived from an adult with an advanced solid tumor such as melanoma, head and neck, liver or kidney cancer. The specimen comprised CD4+ or CD8+ T cells sorted from blood, sampled in a trial of the OX40 agonist ivuxolimab. The rearranged segments are TRBV11-3 and TRBJ2-1; the D region is possibly TRBD1 or TRBD2, each matching across 6 bases. The nucleotide sequence is TGTGCCAGCAGCTTGGAGGGGGACCCCTACAATGAGCAGTTCTTC. Translated, it reads CASSLEGDPYNEQFF.